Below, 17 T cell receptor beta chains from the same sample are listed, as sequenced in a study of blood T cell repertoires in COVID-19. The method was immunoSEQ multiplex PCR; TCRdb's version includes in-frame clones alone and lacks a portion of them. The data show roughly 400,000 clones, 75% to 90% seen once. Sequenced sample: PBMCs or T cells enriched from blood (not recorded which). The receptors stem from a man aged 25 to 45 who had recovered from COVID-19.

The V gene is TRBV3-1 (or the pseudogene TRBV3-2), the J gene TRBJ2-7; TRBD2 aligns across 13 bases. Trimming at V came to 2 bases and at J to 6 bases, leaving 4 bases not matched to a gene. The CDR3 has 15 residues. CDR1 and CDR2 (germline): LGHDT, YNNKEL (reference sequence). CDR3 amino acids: CASSQSGLAGSEQYF. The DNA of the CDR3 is TGTGCCAGCAGCCAATCGGGACTAGCGGGGAGCGAGCAGTACTTC.

The chain's CDR3 is CASSLGQGANNEQFF. As DNA, the CDR3 is TGCGCCAGCAGCTTGGGTCAGGGGGCGAACAATGAGCAGTTCTTC. The V call is TRBV5-1, the J call TRBJ2-1; the match to TRBD1 covers 8 bases. The CDR3 has 15 amino acids. Trimming took 0 bases from V and 5 from J; bases not matched to a gene: 4. Germline V gene sequence: CDR1 SGHRS, CDR2 YFSETQ.

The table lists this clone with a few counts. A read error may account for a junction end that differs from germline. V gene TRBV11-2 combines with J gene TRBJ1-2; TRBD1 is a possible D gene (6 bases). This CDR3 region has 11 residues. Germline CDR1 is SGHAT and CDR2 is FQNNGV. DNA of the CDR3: TGTGCCAGCAGCTACCTGGGGGCCACGGACTTC. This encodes CASSYLGATDF.

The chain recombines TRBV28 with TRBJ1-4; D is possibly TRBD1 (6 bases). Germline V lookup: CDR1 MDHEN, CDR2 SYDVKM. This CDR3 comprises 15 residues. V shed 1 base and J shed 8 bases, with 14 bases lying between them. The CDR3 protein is CASSLSQGSLEKLFF. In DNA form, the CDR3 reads TGTGCCAGCAGTTTATCCCAGGGGTCGCTCGAAAAACTGTTTTTT. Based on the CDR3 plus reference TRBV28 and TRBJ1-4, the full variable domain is DVKVTQSSRYLVKRTGEKVFLECVQDMDHENMFWYRQDPGLGLRLIYFSYDVKMKEKGDIPEGYSVSREKKERFSLILESASTNQTSMYLCASSLSQGSLEKLFFGSGTQLSVL.

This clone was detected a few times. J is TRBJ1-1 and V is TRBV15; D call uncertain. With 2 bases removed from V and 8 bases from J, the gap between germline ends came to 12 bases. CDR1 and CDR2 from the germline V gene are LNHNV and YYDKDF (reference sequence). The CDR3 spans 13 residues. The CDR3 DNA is TGTGCCACCAGCAGAAGCCCCATTACGGAAGCTTTCTTT. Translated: CATSRSPITEAFF.

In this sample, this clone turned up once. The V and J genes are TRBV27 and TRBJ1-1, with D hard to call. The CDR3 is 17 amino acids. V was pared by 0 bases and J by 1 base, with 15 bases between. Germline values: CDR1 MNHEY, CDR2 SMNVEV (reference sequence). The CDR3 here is CASSLSRQPFGNTEAFF. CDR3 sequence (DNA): TGTGCCAGCAGTTTATCGAGGCAACCATTCGGGAACACTGAAGCTTTCTTT.

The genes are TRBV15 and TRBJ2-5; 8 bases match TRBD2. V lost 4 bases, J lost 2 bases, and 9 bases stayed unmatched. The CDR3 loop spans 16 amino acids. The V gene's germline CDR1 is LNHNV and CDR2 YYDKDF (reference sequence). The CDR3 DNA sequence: TGTGCCACCAGCACCCCGGTTAGCGGGATACAAGAGACCCAGTACTTC. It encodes CATSTPVSGIQETQYF. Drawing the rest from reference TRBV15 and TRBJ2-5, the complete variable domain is DAMVIQNPRYQVTQFGKPVTLSCSQTLNHNVMYWYQQKSSQAPKLLFHYYDKDFNNEADTPDNFQSRRPNTSFCFLDIRSPGLGDTAMYLCATSTPVSGIQETQYFGPGTRLLVL.

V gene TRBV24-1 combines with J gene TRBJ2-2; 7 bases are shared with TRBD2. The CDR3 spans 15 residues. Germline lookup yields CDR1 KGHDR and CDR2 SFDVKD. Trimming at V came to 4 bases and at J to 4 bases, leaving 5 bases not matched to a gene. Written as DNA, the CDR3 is TGTGCCACCAGTGAGAGACTAGCAGGCACCGGGGAGCTGTTTTTT. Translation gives CATSERLAGTGELFF.

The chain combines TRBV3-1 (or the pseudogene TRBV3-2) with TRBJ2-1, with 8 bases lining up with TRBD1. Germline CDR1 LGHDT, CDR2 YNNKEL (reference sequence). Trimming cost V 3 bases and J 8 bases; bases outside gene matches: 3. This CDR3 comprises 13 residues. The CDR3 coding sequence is TGTGCCAGCAGCCATCAGGGGGCTTATGAGCAGTTCTTC. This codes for CASSHQGAYEQFF.

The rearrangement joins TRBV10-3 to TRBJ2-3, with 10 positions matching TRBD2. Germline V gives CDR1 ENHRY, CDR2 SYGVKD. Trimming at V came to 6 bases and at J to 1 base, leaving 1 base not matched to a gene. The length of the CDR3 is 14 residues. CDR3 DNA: TGTGCCATCAGGGGGACTAGCGGCACAGATACGCAGTATTTT. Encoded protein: CAIRGTSGTDTQYF.

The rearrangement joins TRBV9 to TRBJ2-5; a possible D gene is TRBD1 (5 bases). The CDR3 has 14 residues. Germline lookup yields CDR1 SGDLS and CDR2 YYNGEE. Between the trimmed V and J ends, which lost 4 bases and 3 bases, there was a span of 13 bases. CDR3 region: CASSLGQEKETQYF. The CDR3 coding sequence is TGTGCCAGCAGCCTCGGACAAGAGAAAGAGACCCAGTACTTC.

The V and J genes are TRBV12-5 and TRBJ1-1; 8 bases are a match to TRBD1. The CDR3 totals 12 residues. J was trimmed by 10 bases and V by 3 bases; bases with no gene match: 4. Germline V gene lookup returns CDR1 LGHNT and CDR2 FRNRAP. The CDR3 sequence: CASGLGQGVAFF. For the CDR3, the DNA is TGTGCTAGTGGTTTAGGACAGGGCGTAGCTTTCTTT.

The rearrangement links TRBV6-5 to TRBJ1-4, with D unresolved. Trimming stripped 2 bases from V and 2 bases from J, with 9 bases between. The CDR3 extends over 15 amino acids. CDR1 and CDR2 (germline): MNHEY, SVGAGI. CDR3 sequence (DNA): TGTGCCAGCAGTTACCGGGGTTCGACTAATGAAAAACTGTTTTTT. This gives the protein CASSYRGSTNEKLFF.

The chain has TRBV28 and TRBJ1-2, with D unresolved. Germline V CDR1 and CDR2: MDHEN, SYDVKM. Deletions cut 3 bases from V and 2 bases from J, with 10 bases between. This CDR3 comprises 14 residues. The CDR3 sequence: CASSLRAENYGYTF. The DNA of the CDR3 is TGTGCCAGCAGTTTGAGGGCAGAGAACTATGGCTACACCTTC.

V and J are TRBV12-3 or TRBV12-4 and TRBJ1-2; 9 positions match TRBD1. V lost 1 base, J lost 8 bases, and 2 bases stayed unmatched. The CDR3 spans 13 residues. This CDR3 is CASSLGTGVGYTF. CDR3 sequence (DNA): TGTGCCAGCAGTTTAGGGACAGGGGTCGGCTACACCTTC.

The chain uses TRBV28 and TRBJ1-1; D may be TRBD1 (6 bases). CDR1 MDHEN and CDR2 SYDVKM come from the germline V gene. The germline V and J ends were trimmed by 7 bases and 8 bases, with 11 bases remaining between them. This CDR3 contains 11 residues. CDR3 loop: CASTFGQEAFF. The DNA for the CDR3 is TGTGCCAGCACCTTCGGACAGGAAGCTTTCTTT.

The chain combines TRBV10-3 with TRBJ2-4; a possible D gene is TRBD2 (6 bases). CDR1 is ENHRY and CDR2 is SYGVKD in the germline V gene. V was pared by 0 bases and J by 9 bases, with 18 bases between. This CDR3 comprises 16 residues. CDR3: CAISESSPGGSGIQYF. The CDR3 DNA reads TGTGCCATCAGTGAGTCGAGCCCCGGGGGTAGTGGCATTCAGTACTTC.